The source of this T cell receptor (beta chain) is a study of blood T cell repertoires in COVID-19. Study in general: Spain, Italy and the United States supplied samples that represented acute and convalescent COVID-19. PBMCs, B-cell-depleted T cells, or T cells were the source of the cDNA or gDNA that made up the material.

This clone appeared once. The CDR3 extends over 13 amino acids. With 5 bases clipped from V and 12 bases from J, the junction kept 11 bases outside the gene matches. Per the study methods: Scientists estimated how many nucleated cells there were by amplifying reference gene primers. TCRdb's table, derived via immunoSEQ multiplex PCR, lists solely in-frame clones and lacks some. D and trimming were read from the DNA, whereas the V and J calls and clone size are those reported in that table. The data show about 66,000 clones, under 90% seen once. The chain carries TRBV12-3 or TRBV12-4 and TRBJ1-2; TRBD1 aligns across 8 bases. Source material: peripheral blood. The receptor comes from a man between 60 and 70 years old with acute or convalescent COVID-19. CDR3 loop: CASSPQTGTGHTF. CDR3 sequence (DNA): TGTGCCAGCAGTCCTCAAACGGGGACAGGACACACCTTC.